Following are 13 T cell receptor beta chains from one sample sequenced in a study of human T cells and chemical hapten exposure. Time point specified: patch test 1, 2 weeks after DPC sensitization. The treatment was: therapeutic diphenylcyclopropenone sensitization with weekly scalp DPC. TCRdb analysed the RACE reads with MiXCR anew, one entry per CDR3 protein. Here the sample spans tens of thousands of distinct CDR3 sequences, around 10% being singletons. This specimen consisted of whole blood, obtained in connection with sensitization to the hapten diphenylcyclopropenone (DPC). The receptors shown here come from a woman between 40 and 50 years old with alopecia areata. Some clones in this sample may be carry-over from other donors' samples.

This clonotype has a count of ten or more. This chain connects TRBV20-1 to TRBJ2-7; TRBD1 agrees at 9 bases. Germline trimming cut 3 bases from V and 5 bases from J; bases unmatched to any gene: 14. The CDR3 has 16 residues. Germline CDR1 is DFQATT and CDR2 is SNEGSKA (reference sequence). The CDR3 spells CSASRPAGTGRNEQYF. The CDR3 DNA sequence: TGCAGTGCTAGTCGCCCCGCCGGGACAGGGCGCAACGAGCAGTACTTC.

This clonotype was seen more than once but under ten times. The chain uses TRBV6-2 or TRBV6-3 and TRBJ2-5, with D perhaps TRBD1 (5 bases). The CDR3 has 14 amino acids. Germline V CDR1 and CDR2: MNHEY, SVGEGT. Trimming left V 4 bases short and J 5 bases short, with 14 bases between. DNA for the CDR3: TGTGCCAGCAGTTCTCAGGGTCGGCGGGAGACCCAGTACTTC. Protein sequence: CASSSQGRRETQYF.

This clonotype was recorded at least ten times. The rearrangement joins TRBV24-1 to TRBJ2-7, with TRBD1 matching 9 bases. Unmatched junction bases numbered 3, after V lost 5 bases and J lost 2 bases. The CDR3 sequence is 14 residues long. CDR1 and CDR2 from the germline V gene are KGHDR and SFDVKD. The CDR3 protein is CATSVGTGTYEQYF. In DNA, the CDR3 is TGTGCCACCAGTGTGGGGACAGGGACCTACGAGCAGTACTTC.

The V gene is TRBV12-3 or TRBV12-4, the J gene TRBJ1-3; D is uncertain. V gave up 10 bases and J gave up 2 bases, with 6 bases separating them. This CDR3 spans 11 amino acids. The CDR3 nucleotides are TGTGCCACGGAGACTGGAAACACCATATATTTT. Translated, it gives CATETGNTIYF.

This clonotype has at least ten counts. The V call is TRBV25-1, the J call TRBJ1-3, with a weak D call TRBD1 (5 bases). Deletions cut 8 bases from V and 0 bases from J, with 11 bases between. CDR1 and CDR2 from the germline V gene are MGHDK and SYGVNS. The CDR3 runs 14 residues. CDR3 in DNA: TGTGCCAGCCACGAGGGGAGCTCTGGAAACACCATATATTTT. Amino acids: CASHEGSSGNTIYF.

V usage is TRBV4-3 and J usage is TRBJ2-3, with D tentatively TRBD2 (5 bases). Germline-derived CDR1 and CDR2 are LGHNA and YSLEER. The ends were cut back, 4 bases at V and 2 bases at J, with 10 bases in the middle. This CDR3 has 14 amino acids. CDR3 residues: CASSPDGVTDTQYF. The CDR3 region has the DNA TGCGCCAGCAGCCCCGACGGGGTCACAGATACGCAGTATTTT.

The chain combines TRBV7-2 with TRBJ1-1; TRBD1 aligns across 7 bases. The CDR3 consists of 15 residues. Per germline, CDR1 SGHTA and CDR2 FQGNSA. J gave up 13 bases and V 4 bases, and 18 bases lay outside the gene matches. CDR3 residues: CASSSSTGTARRIFF. CDR3 in DNA: TGTGCCAGCAGCTCCTCGACCGGGACAGCCCGGCGAATTTTCTTT.

The chain recombines TRBV29-1 with TRBJ2-5, with D unclear. Deletions cut 4 bases from V and 5 bases from J, with 11 bases between. The CDR3 consists of 12 residues. Germline values: CDR1 SQVTM, CDR2 ANQGSEA. CDR3 nucleotides: TGCAGCGTTGCCTCGGCCTGGGAGACCCAGTACTTC. Encoded protein: CSVASAWETQYF.

CDR3 nucleotides: TGTGCCAGCAGCCAATTCAATAGGGCAGAGCTCTCCTACGAGCAGTACTTC. Amino acids: CASSQFNRAELSYEQYF. The chain is built from TRBV3-1 and TRBJ2-7; D is unresolved. The CDR3 is 17 residues long. Trimming pared 2 bases from V and 0 bases from J, leaving 17 bases between. Germline V gene data show CDR1 as LGHDT and CDR2 as YNNKEL (reference sequence).

In this sample, this clonotype turned up a few times. CDR3 sequence (DNA): TGCAGTGCTACCCTCGGACCTAACTACGAGCAGTACTTC. This translates into CSATLGPNYEQYF. V gene TRBV20-1 combines with J gene TRBJ2-7; no clear D gene. V was pared by 4 bases and J by 3 bases, with 13 bases between. Germline V CDR1 and CDR2: DFQATT, SNEGSKA (reference sequence). The length of the CDR3 is 13 residues.

This clonotype was seen a handful of times. The rearrangement uses TRBV6-2 or TRBV6-3 and TRBJ2-1; 7 bases map to TRBD2. CDR3 length: 15 amino acids. The germline CDR1 and CDR2 sequences are MNHEY and SVGEGT. The trim removed 5 bases at V and 2 bases at J, leaving 6 bases unmatched. For the CDR3, the DNA is TGTGCCAGCAGTGAGAGCGGGGCTGCCTACAATGAGCAGTTCTTC. Translation gives CASSESGAAYNEQFF.

This clonotype appeared many times. The chain is built from TRBV10-1 and TRBJ2-1; D is uncertain. V was shortened by 5 bases and J by 4 bases, with 6 bases between the two germline ends. Germline V CDR1 and CDR2: WNHNN, SYGVQD (reference sequence). The CDR3 runs to 12 residues. The CDR3 sequence is CASSPPYNEQFF. DNA of the CDR3: TGCGCCAGCAGTCCACCATACAATGAGCAGTTCTTC.

The chain uses TRBV30 and TRBJ2-2; no clear D. Per germline, CDR1 GTSNPN and CDR2 SVGIG (reference sequence). Trimming removed 4 bases from V and 0 bases from J, with 9 bases in between. There are 14 residues in the CDR3. Written as DNA, the CDR3 is TGTGCCTGGAAACGGCTCGCGAACACCGGGGAGCTGTTTTTT. Encoded protein: CAWKRLANTGELFF. The complete variable domain, with remaining parts taken from reference TRBV30 and TRBJ2-2, reads SQTIHQWPATLVQPVGSPLSLECTVEGTSNPNLYWYRQAAGRGLQLLFYSVGIGQISSEVPQNLSASRPQDRQFILSSKKLLLSDSGFYLCAWKRLANTGELFFGEGSRLTVL.